These 28 T cell receptor beta chains were sequenced from one sample in a study of CXCR3-negative and CXCR3-positive naive CD8 T cells. It was by 5' RACE with UMI labels that the TRB cDNA libraries were prepared. TCRdb reprocessed the 5' RACE reads and reports one entry per CDR3 protein, with no DNA. This table lists fewer than 95,000 distinct CDR3 sequences. The sequenced sample consisted of naive CXCR3- CD8+ T cells from blood. Subset specified: CD45RO-CCR7+CD27+CD95- naive CD8+ T cells lacking CXCR3 (TNR3-). Every receptor here comes from a human donor in good health. Some clones in this sample may be carry-over from other donors' samples.

This chain joins TRBV29-1 and TRBJ2-3; there is no DNA to check the TCRdb D call of TRBD1. The CDR3 is 17 residues long. Germline V lookup: CDR1 SQVTM, CDR2 ANQGSEA. The chain's CDR3 is CSVEPNSLGDPGDTQYF.

The V call is TRBV6-5, the J call TRBJ2-1. Per the germline V gene, CDR1 is MNHEY and CDR2 is SVGAGI. This CDR3 is 11 amino acids long. CDR3 residues: CASRENNEQFF.

CDR3 sequence reads: CSVAGGFQETQYF. The chain combines TRBV29-1 with TRBJ2-5; TCRdb picks TRBD2, but there is no DNA to check that call. The CDR3 contains 13 residues. From germline, CDR1 is SQVTM and CDR2 ANQGSEA.

This sequence joins TRBV7-2 and TRBJ2-7; the D call from TCRdb, TRBD2, cannot be confirmed without DNA. The CDR3 covers 16 residues. Germline lookup yields CDR1 SGHTA and CDR2 FQGNSA. The CDR3 is CASSLSWTSGSYEQYF.

V is TRBV19 and J is TRBJ1-1; TCRdb's D call of TRBD1 is untestable without DNA. This CDR3 contains 15 residues. CDR1 is LNHDA, CDR2 SQIVND, per germline (reference sequence). CDR3 region: CASSTLQGQDTEAFF.

This rearrangement joins TRBV7-6 to TRBJ2-2; TCRdb's assignment of TRBD1 cannot be checked, as there is no DNA. CDR1 is SGHVS, CDR2 FNYEAQ, per germline. The CDR3 has 15 amino acids. CDR3 sequence reads: CASRRVGARTGELFF.

The chain uses TRBV28 and TRBJ2-3; there is no DNA to check the TCRdb D call of TRBD2. CDR1 and CDR2 from the germline V gene are MDHEN and SYDVKM. This CDR3 has 16 amino acids. This chain's CDR3 is CASSFGASRSTDTQYF.

The genes are TRBV21-1 and TRBJ2-2; with no DNA, the TCRdb D assignment of TRBD2 cannot be verified. TRBV21-1 is a documented pseudogene. This CDR3 comprises 16 residues. The CDR3 loop reads CASRPSGGANTGELFF.

CDR3: CASSEWTSWPKNIQYF. The rearrangement uses TRBV6-1 and TRBJ2-4; lacking DNA, the TRBD2 call made by TCRdb goes unchecked. CDR1 is MNHNS, CDR2 SASEGT, per germline. The CDR3 covers 16 residues.

The rearrangement uses TRBV5-1 and TRBJ2-7. CDR3 length: 14 residues. Germline V CDR1 and CDR2: SGHRS, YFSETQ. The CDR3: CASSLAGSTYEQYF.

The chain couples TRBV20-1 to TRBJ2-1; checking the TCRdb D call of TRBD2 is not possible without DNA. CDR3 size: 16 residues. Germline loops: CDR1 DFQATT, CDR2 SNEGSKA (reference sequence). This CDR3 is CSARETGLAGAEEQFF.

The chain has TRBV7-2 and TRBJ2-5; TCRdb picks TRBD2, but there is no DNA to check that call. CDR1 is SGHTA, CDR2 FQGNSA, per germline. The CDR3 extends over 18 amino acids. CDR3 protein: CASSLSSGGGEKEETQYF.

The chain employs TRBV29-1 and TRBJ2-2. There are 14 residues in the CDR3. CDR1 is SQVTM and CDR2 is ANQGSEA in the germline V gene. This chain's CDR3 is CSVSKTGNTGELFF.

This chain uses TRBV10-3 with TRBJ2-1; TCRdb indicates TRBD2, and absent DNA this call remains unverified. Germline V gene sequence: CDR1 ENHRY, CDR2 SYGVKD. The CDR3 consists of 17 residues. CDR3 in amino acids: CAISELWTSGTNNEQFF.

The chain carries TRBV5-1 and TRBJ2-2. Germline V gives CDR1 SGHRS, CDR2 YFSETQ. The CDR3 contains 13 residues. The CDR3 loop reads CASSWRNTGELFF. The full variable domain, in which reference TRBV5-1 and TRBJ2-2 provide the parts outside the CDR3, is KAGVTQTPRYLIKTRGQQVTLSCSPISGHRSVSWYQQTPGQGLQFLFEYFSETQRNKGNFPGRFSGRQFSNSRSEMNVSTLELGDSALYLCASSWRNTGELFFGEGSRLTVL.

The chain uses TRBV28 and TRBJ2-2; TCRdb proposes TRBD2, but this gene call is untestable without DNA. The CDR3 has 16 amino acids. Germline V gene sequence: CDR1 MDHEN, CDR2 SYDVKM. The CDR3 here is CASSLKGPRSAGELFF.

The chain carries TRBV5-1 and TRBJ2-3. The CDR3 has 16 amino acids. Germline V gene sequence: CDR1 SGHRS, CDR2 YFSETQ. CDR3 region: CASSPNRYDSTDTQYF.

The chain carries TRBV29-1 and TRBJ2-7. The germline V gene encodes CDR1 SQVTM and CDR2 ANQGSEA. CDR3 length: 13 amino acids. The CDR3 loop is CSVQQKGPYEQYF.

The CDR3: CASSSGGGSDTQYF. The chain employs TRBV6-5 and TRBJ2-3; the D gene TCRdb calls, TRBD1, cannot be checked with no DNA. Germline loops: CDR1 MNHEY, CDR2 SVGAGI. CDR3 length equals 14 residues.

The chain joins TRBV25-1 to TRBJ1-6. Germline V lookup: CDR1 MGHDK, CDR2 SYGVNS. The CDR3 length is 15 residues. The CDR3 sequence: CASSEISSYNSPLHF.

The chain couples TRBV29-1 to TRBJ2-7; with no DNA, the TCRdb D assignment of TRBD1 cannot be verified. This CDR3 comprises 14 residues. Germline CDR1 SQVTM, CDR2 ANQGSEA. CDR3 in amino acids: CSVEDRGDSYEQYF.

This rearrangement joins TRBV21-1 to TRBJ2-3; TCRdb gives TRBD1 as the D gene, but with no DNA this cannot be confirmed. TRBV21-1 is flagged as a pseudogene. The CDR3 sequence is 15 residues long. The CDR3 loop is CASKNSRGAADTQYF.

The chain carries TRBV9 and TRBJ2-7; the D call from TCRdb, TRBD1, cannot be confirmed without DNA. Germline CDR1 is SGDLS and CDR2 is YYNGEE. The CDR3 totals 16 residues. CDR3: CASSVALDMMGGEQYF.

The chain couples TRBV14 to TRBJ2-7; TCRdb gives TRBD1 as the D gene, but with no DNA this cannot be confirmed. CDR3 length equals 14 residues. Germline CDR1 SGHDN, CDR2 FVKESK. The CDR3 here is CASSQGGQVYEQYF. The whole variable domain, remainder taken from reference TRBV14 and TRBJ2-7, is EAGVTQFPSHSVIEKGQTVTLRCDPISGHDNLYWYRRVMGKEIKFLLHFVKESKQDESGMPNNRFLAERTGGTYSTLKVQPAELEDSGVYFCASSQGGQVYEQYFGPGTRLTVT.

This rearrangement joins TRBV19 to TRBJ1-5; TCRdb calls TRBD1, which cannot be checked without DNA. CDR1 and CDR2 (germline): LNHDA, SQIVND (reference sequence). The CDR3 is 14 residues long. This CDR3 is CASSIGQGNQPQHF.

The V and J genes are TRBV23-1 and TRBJ2-1; TCRdb indicates TRBD1, and absent DNA this call remains unverified. TRBV23-1 is treated as an ORF (open reading frame) with a function not yet certain. The CDR3 sequence is 17 residues long. This chain's CDR3 is CASSQSGGYGSYNEQFF.

The chain employs TRBV29-1 and TRBJ2-7; checking the TCRdb D call of TRBD1 is not possible without DNA. This CDR3 spans 14 amino acids. CDR1 and CDR2 (germline): SQVTM, ANQGSEA. The CDR3 loop is CSVEAGTSSYEQYF.

The rearrangement uses TRBV14 and TRBJ2-7; TCRdb gives TRBD2 as the D gene, but with no DNA this cannot be confirmed. CDR1 SGHDN and CDR2 FVKESK come from the germline V gene. The CDR3 runs 15 residues. CDR3 region: CASSELARPMNEQYF. Drawing the rest from reference TRBV14 and TRBJ2-7, the complete variable domain is EAGVTQFPSHSVIEKGQTVTLRCDPISGHDNLYWYRRVMGKEIKFLLHFVKESKQDESGMPNNRFLAERTGGTYSTLKVQPAELEDSGVYFCASSELARPMNEQYFGPGTRLTVT.